This TCR beta chain was recovered during a study of shared clonotypes between healthy human individuals. Clones were sequenced by immunoSEQ multiplex PCR, and TCRdb holds only the in-frame ones, with some missing. Of about 1 million clones in the sample, about 75% are singletons; the top ten hold 1.5%. This CDR3 is built from 15 residues. From germline, CDR1 is MGHRA and CDR2 YSYEKL. V was pared by 0 bases and J by 5 bases, with 13 bases between. This TCR was sampled from a man younger than 35 in good health. Material: memory CD4+ T cells sorted from blood. As for subset: CD45RA-negative fraction. The chain uses TRBV4-1 and TRBJ2-5; D ambiguous. CDR3 sequence: CASSQEGSRRETQYF. The CDR3 region has the DNA TGCGCCAGCAGCCAAGAGGGCTCCCGCCGGGAGACCCAGTACTTC.